Following are 9 T cell receptor beta chains from one sample sequenced in a study of T cells in tuberculosis (dated by TCRdb to about 2018). Library method: the immunoSEQ multiplex PCR assay. This is the immuneACCESS table as TCRdb keeps it, with only in-frame sequences that have V and J called. A part of the clones is gone; compared with another copy, unresolved V genes explain less than half, and the rest is unexplained. For this sample the table gives 47,000 or so clones, of which roughly 96% were detected only once. The top ten constitute under 1.5% of the sample. This sample's time point label indicates: new active TB diagnosis, blood taken before or within 7 days of starting treatment. The sample here was PBMCs, taken at tuberculosis diagnosis. Receptors originate from an adult with tuberculosis.

This clone was observed once. The V gene is TRBV6-1, the J gene TRBJ2-7, with D perhaps matching TRBD2 (7 bases). V lost 2 bases to trimming and J lost 0 bases, with 20 bases between them. The CDR3 is 18 amino acids. The germline CDR1 and CDR2 sequences are MNHNS and SASEGT. The CDR3 DNA reads as TGTGCCAGCAGTGAAACGGGCCCCCGGGGGGCAGTCTCCTACGAGCAGTACTTC. It encodes CASSETGPRGAVSYEQYF.

The chain carries TRBV15 and TRBJ2-5; 7 positions match TRBD2. Unmatched junction bases numbered 2, after V lost 3 bases and J lost 1 base. Per the germline V gene, CDR1 is LNHNV and CDR2 is YYDKDF (reference sequence). The CDR3 is 14 residues long. The CDR3 region is CATSRTSSQETQYF. The CDR3 nucleotides are TGTGCCACCAGCAGGACTAGCAGCCAAGAGACCCAGTACTTC.

This rearrangement joins TRBV10-1 to TRBJ2-3, with D hard to call. V dropped 3 bases and J dropped 5 bases, with 12 bases sitting between them. Germline CDR1 reads WNHNN; CDR2 reads SYGVQD (reference sequence). This CDR3 comprises 14 residues. In DNA, the CDR3 is TGCGCCAGCAGTGATGGGCGAACGGAAGATACGCAGTATTTT. Its protein is CASSDGRTEDTQYF.

The chain combines TRBV6-1 with TRBJ1-1; TRBD1 might be the D (5 bases). V was shortened by 4 bases and J by 3 bases, with 15 bases between the two germline ends. The CDR3 is made up of 15 amino acids. Germline V gene sequence: CDR1 MNHNS, CDR2 SASEGT. The CDR3 DNA reads as TGTGCCAGCAGTGCTTCTGGACAAGGCGACACTGAAGCTTTCTTT. Translating it yields CASSASGQGDTEAFF.

The chain links TRBV18 to TRBJ1-4; 8 nucleotides align to TRBD1. This CDR3 contains 15 residues. Trimming at V came to 1 base and at J to 5 bases, leaving 3 bases not matched to a gene. Looked up from germline, CDR1 is KGHSH and CDR2 is LQKENI. The CDR3 loop reads CASSPRAGGNEKLFF. CDR3 nucleotides: TGTGCCAGCTCACCACGAGCAGGGGGCAATGAAAAACTGTTTTTT.

The chain employs TRBV7-2 and TRBJ2-7, with TRBD2 as a possible D gene (5 bases). This CDR3 spans 15 amino acids. V lost 1 base to trimming and J lost 4 bases, with 14 bases between them. CDR1 is SGHTA and CDR2 is FQGNSA in the germline V gene. The CDR3 is CASSLGPNGRYEQYF. For the CDR3, the DNA is TGTGCCAGCAGCTTAGGGCCCAATGGGAGATACGAGCAGTACTTC.

The J gene is TRBJ2-1, the V gene TRBV5-1; 8 positions match TRBD1. The germline V gene encodes CDR1 SGHRS and CDR2 YFSETQ. Losses at the gene ends were 1 base for V and 8 bases for J; bases not matched to a gene: 11. The CDR3 totals 16 residues. CDR3 bases: TGCGCCAGCAGCTTGTCCCGAGGACAGGGTTATGATGAGCAGTTCTTC. Amino acids: CASSLSRGQGYDEQFF.

The chain is built from TRBV21-1 and TRBJ2-6; the D call in the table, TRBD1, was not verified against the DNA. TRBV21-1 is annotated as a pseudogene. The CDR3 has 14 residues. DNA of the CDR3: TGTGCCGCGGGACAGGGGACGGGGGCCAACGTCCTGACTTTC. Translated, it gives CAAGQGTGANVLTF.

The chain joins TRBV7-2 to TRBJ2-1; D unclear. This CDR3 region has 15 residues. Germline assignment: CDR1 SGHTA and CDR2 FQGNSA. V was trimmed by 2 bases and J by 7 bases, leaving 15 bases between them. The CDR3 DNA reads as TGTGCCAGCAGCTTATTTGTAAGTCGGTGGAATGAGCAGTTCTTC. Translation: CASSLFVSRWNEQFF. Full variable domain (outside the CDR3, taken from reference TRBV7-2 and TRBJ2-1): GAGVSQSPSNKVTEKGKDVELRCDPISGHTALYWYRQSLGQGLEFLIYFQGNSAPDKSGLPSDRFSAERTGGSVSTLTIQRTQQEDSAVYLCASSLFVSRWNEQFFGPGTRLTVL.